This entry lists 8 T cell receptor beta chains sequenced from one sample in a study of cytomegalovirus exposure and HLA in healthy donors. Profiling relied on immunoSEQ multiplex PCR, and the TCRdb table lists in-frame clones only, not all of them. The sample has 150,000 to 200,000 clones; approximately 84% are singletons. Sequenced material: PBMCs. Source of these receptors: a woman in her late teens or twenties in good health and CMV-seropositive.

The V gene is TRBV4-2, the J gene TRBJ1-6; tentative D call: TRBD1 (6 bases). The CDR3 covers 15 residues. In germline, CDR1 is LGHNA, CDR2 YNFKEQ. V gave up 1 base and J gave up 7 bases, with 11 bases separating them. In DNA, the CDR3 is TGTGCCAGCAGCCAAGTAGTGGGGACAAATTCACCCCTCCACTTT. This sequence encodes CASSQVVGTNSPLHF.

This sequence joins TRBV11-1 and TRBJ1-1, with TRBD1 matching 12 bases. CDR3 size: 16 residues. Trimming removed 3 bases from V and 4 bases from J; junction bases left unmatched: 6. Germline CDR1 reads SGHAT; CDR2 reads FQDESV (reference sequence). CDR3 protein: CASSLGQGAQVTEAFF. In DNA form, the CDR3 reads TGTGCCAGCAGCTTGGGACAGGGGGCGCAGGTCACTGAAGCTTTCTTT.

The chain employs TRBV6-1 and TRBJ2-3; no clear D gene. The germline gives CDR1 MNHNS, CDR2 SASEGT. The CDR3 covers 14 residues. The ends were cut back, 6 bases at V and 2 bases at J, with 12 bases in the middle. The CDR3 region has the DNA TGTGCCAGCAGGATATCGGTTCACACAGATACGCAGTATTTT. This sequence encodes CASRISVHTDTQYF.

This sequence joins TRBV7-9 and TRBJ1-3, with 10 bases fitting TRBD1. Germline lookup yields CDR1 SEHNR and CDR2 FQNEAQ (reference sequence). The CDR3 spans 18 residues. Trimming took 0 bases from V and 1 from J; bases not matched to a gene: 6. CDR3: CASSLASTGGASGNTIYF. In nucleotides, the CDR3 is TGTGCCAGCAGCTTAGCCTCGACAGGGGGCGCTTCTGGAAACACCATATATTTT.

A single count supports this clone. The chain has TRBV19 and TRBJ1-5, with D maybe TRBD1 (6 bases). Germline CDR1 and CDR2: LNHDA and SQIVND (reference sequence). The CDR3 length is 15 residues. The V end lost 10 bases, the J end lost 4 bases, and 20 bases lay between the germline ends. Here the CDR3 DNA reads TGTGCCACCAGAAGAGGCGGAAGGGGGAATCAGCCCCAGCATTTT. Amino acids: CATRRGGRGNQPQHF.

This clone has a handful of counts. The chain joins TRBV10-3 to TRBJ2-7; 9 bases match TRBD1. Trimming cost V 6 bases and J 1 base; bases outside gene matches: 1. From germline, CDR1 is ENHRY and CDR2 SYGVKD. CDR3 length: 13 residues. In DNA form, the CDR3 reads TGTGCCATCAGCGGGACAGGGTCCTACGAGCAGTACTTC. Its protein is CAISGTGSYEQYF.

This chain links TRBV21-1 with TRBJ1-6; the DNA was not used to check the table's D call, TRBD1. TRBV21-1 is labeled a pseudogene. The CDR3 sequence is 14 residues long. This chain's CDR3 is CASTANRGGSPLHF. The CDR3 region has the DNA TGTGCCAGCACCGCTAACAGGGGTGGATCACCCCTCCACTTT.

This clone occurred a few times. The CDR3 here is CASRPRTAYNSPLHF. The CDR3 DNA follows: TGCGCCAGCAGACCCCGGACAGCCTATAATTCACCCCTCCACTTT. V and J are TRBV4-1 and TRBJ1-6; maybe TRBD1 (6 bases). V dropped 6 bases and J dropped 2 bases, with 11 bases sitting between them. Germline V gives CDR1 MGHRA, CDR2 YSYEKL. The CDR3 runs 15 residues.